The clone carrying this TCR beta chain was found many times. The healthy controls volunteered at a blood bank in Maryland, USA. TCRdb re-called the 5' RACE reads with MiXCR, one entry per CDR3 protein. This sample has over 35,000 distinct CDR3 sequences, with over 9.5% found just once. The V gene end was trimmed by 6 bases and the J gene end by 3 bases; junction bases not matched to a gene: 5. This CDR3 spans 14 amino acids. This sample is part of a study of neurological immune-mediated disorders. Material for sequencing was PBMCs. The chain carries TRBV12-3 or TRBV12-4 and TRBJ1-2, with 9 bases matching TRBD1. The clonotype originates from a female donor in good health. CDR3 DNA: TGTGCCAGCAGCCCGACAGGGGGACACTATGGCTACACCTTC. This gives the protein CASSPTGGHYGYTF.